These 20 T cell receptor beta chains share one sample of origin, sequenced in a study of spatial heterogeneity in lung cancer. Whole-study results and caveats: Tumors with more nonsynonymous mutations had more expanded intratumoral alpha and beta TCRs.

A single record per CDR3 protein comes from TCRdb applying MiXCR to the 5' RACE reads. This sample carries 3,300 or so distinct CDR3 sequences, about 15% of them seen once, and the ten largest clones take 6.5% to 9%. No antigen is known for these receptors. Noted time point: sample taken at primary tumor resection. The sequencing here drew on lung tumor tissue, taken at surgery. The receptor set was obtained from a male donor with early-stage non-small cell lung cancer.

This clonotype ranks as medium-sized. The chain employs TRBV28 and TRBJ2-1; TRBD2 aligns across 8 bases. The CDR3 has 17 residues. The ends lost 4 bases at V and 8 bases at J; junction bases unmatched: 16. Germline V gene lookup returns CDR1 MDHEN and CDR2 SYDVKM. The CDR3 is CASSSPFPQREFDEQFF. DNA of the CDR3: TGTGCCAGCAGTTCACCCTTTCCCCAGCGGGAGTTCGATGAGCAGTTCTTC.

The chain has TRBV5-1 and TRBJ2-1; D assignment may be TRBD1 or TRBD2 (5 bases each). Per germline, CDR1 SGHRS and CDR2 YFSETQ. The CDR3 contains 15 residues. V dropped 4 bases and J dropped 8 bases, with 19 bases sitting between them. The CDR3 nucleotides read TGCGCCAGCAGCGAGGGACCCCTACGCGCCGATGAGCAGTTCTTC. Protein sequence: CASSEGPLRADEQFF.

In this sample, this clonotype is medium-sized. The J gene is TRBJ2-1, the V gene TRBV7-3; TRBD2 might be the D (5 bases). Per the germline V gene, CDR1 is SGHTA and CDR2 is FQGTGA. Deletions cut 6 bases from V and 8 bases from J, with 17 bases between. CDR3 length: 14 residues. In DNA form, the CDR3 reads TGTGCCAGCAGAACACACGGACTTAGCGATGAGCAGTTCTTC. Translated: CASRTHGLSDEQFF.

The sample holds a few counts of this clonotype. The chain has TRBV7-9 and TRBJ2-3; the match to TRBD2 covers 7 bases. CDR3 length equals 16 residues. V shed 5 bases and J 1 base; nucleotides not matched to a gene: 9. CDR1 and CDR2 from the germline V gene are SEHNR and FQNEAQ (reference sequence). The CDR3 spells CASSPNSGVRTDTQYF. The CDR3 DNA sequence: TGTGCCAGCAGCCCTAACAGCGGGGTCCGCACAGATACGCAGTATTTT.

Sample share makes this clonotype medium-sized. V usage is TRBV3-1 and J usage is TRBJ1-2; possible D gene TRBD1, 5 bases. Trimming left V 4 bases short and J 4 bases short, with 10 bases between. The CDR3 runs 13 residues. In germline, CDR1 is LGHDT, CDR2 YNNKEL (reference sequence). In DNA, the CDR3 is TGTGCCAGCAGCCTAGGGACCGGCTATGGCTACACCTTC. Its translation: CASSLGTGYGYTF. Looking up the rest from reference TRBV3-1 and TRBJ1-2 gives the full variable domain: DTAVSQTPKYLVTQMGNDKSIKCEQNLGHDTMYWYKQDSKKFLKIMFSYNNKELIINETVPNRFSPKSPDKAHLNLHINSLELGDSAVYFCASSLGTGYGYTFGSGTRLTVV.

This clonotype came up a few times. V usage is TRBV28 and J usage is TRBJ2-4; D not resolved. The V gene lost 4 bases and the J gene lost 8 bases, with 9 bases spanning the gap. The CDR3 covers 12 residues. The germline CDR1 and CDR2 sequences are MDHEN and SYDVKM. CDR3 protein: CASSSRSYIQYF. The CDR3, as DNA: TGTGCCAGCAGTTCCCGATCATACATTCAGTACTTC.

Sample share makes this clonotype medium-sized. The V call is TRBV10-2, the J call TRBJ2-2, with D perhaps matching TRBD2 (6 bases). Germline CDR1 WSHSY, CDR2 SAAADI. The CDR3 loop spans 14 amino acids. V was trimmed by 3 bases and J by 4 bases, leaving 9 bases between them. CDR3 in amino acids: CASSELARTGELFF. The CDR3 coding sequence is TGCGCCAGCAGTGAACTAGCTCGCACCGGGGAGCTGTTTTTT.

This clonotype was observed a few times. The chain is built from TRBV14 and TRBJ2-1, with TRBD2 matching 9 bases. The ends lost 0 bases at V and 13 bases at J; junction bases unmatched: 4. In germline, CDR1 is SGHDN, CDR2 FVKESK. The CDR3 is 13 residues long. CDR3 coding DNA: TGTGCCAGCAGCCAAGATGCGCTAGCGGGACAGTTCTTC. Translating gives CASSQDALAGQFF. Filled out from reference TRBV14 and TRBJ2-1, the complete variable domain reads EAGVTQFPSHSVIEKGQTVTLRCDPISGHDNLYWYRRVMGKEIKFLLHFVKESKQDESGMPNNRFLAERTGGTYSTLKVQPAELEDSGVYFCASSQDALAGQFFGPGTRLTVL.

Within the sample, this clonotype is medium-sized. The V gene is TRBV11-2, the J gene TRBJ1-2, with TRBD1 as a possible D gene (5 bases). The germline V gene has CDR1 SGHAT and CDR2 FQNNGV. CDR3 length: 14 amino acids. V lost 6 bases to trimming and J lost 9 bases, with 20 bases between them. CDR3 in DNA: TGTGCCAGCAGTTCCGATGCGGGGGGGATGAGCTACACCTTC. Translating it yields CASSSDAGGMSYTF.

This clonotype is judged large. The DNA for the CDR3 is TGTGCCATCAGTGGGATTCAGGGACCAGCTAACTATGGCTACACCTTC. It encodes CAISGIQGPANYGYTF. The rearrangement uses TRBV10-3 and TRBJ1-2; tentatively, D is TRBD1 (5 bases). Trimming cost V 4 bases and J 0 bases, with 15 bases left between them. This CDR3 is 16 amino acids long. From germline, CDR1 is ENHRY and CDR2 SYGVKD.

The chain combines TRBV20-1 with TRBJ2-1, with D perhaps TRBD2 (6 bases). The CDR3 sequence is 14 residues long. CDR1 and CDR2 (germline): DFQATT, SNEGSKA (reference sequence). The V end was cut by 6 bases, the J end by 9 bases, with 21 bases between. This chain's CDR3 is CSAPGVAYDAEQFF. The CDR3 nucleotides read TGCAGTGCGCCGGGGGTAGCCTATGATGCTGAGCAGTTCTTC.

V usage is TRBV5-4 and J usage is TRBJ2-2; a weak D match, TRBD1 (6 bases). The CDR3 contains 12 residues. Germline loops: CDR1 SGHNT, CDR2 YYREEE (reference sequence). The V end was cut by 1 base, the J end by 11 bases, with 9 bases between. This CDR3 is CASSLWDKELFF. The CDR3 nucleotides are TGTGCCAGCAGCTTGTGGGACAAAGAGCTGTTTTTT.

Sample share makes this clonotype medium-sized. The chain carries TRBV6-5 and TRBJ2-7; a weak D match, TRBD1 (6 bases). This CDR3 has 11 amino acids. Per germline, CDR1 MNHEY and CDR2 SVGAGI. V was trimmed by 5 bases and J by 5 bases, leaving 7 bases between them. DNA of the CDR3: TGTGCCAGCAGTCAGGGGAACGAGCAGTACTTC. It codes for CASSQGNEQYF.

The rearrangement uses TRBV27 and TRBJ2-2; TRBD1 agrees at 10 bases. After removal of 8 bases from V and 5 bases from J, the junction contained 8 bases not matched to a gene. This CDR3 has 15 amino acids. Per germline, CDR1 MNHEY and CDR2 SMNVEV (reference sequence). The CDR3: CASSRTGGKTGELFF. CDR3 bases: TGTGCCAGCTCCCGGACAGGGGGAAAGACCGGGGAGCTGTTTTTT.

The CDR3: CASRDRASQPQHF. The CDR3 nucleotides read TGTGCCAGCAGGGACAGGGCTAGTCAGCCCCAGCATTTT. The chain employs TRBV27 and TRBJ1-5; 8 nucleotides align to TRBD1. V shed 6 bases, J shed 6 bases, and the junction held 4 bases outside the gene matches. CDR3 size: 13 residues. Germline lookup yields CDR1 MNHEY and CDR2 SMNVEV (reference sequence).

This clonotype is large (0.1 to 1%) in the sample. The V and J genes are TRBV27 and TRBJ2-5; D ambiguous. V lost 2 bases and J lost 2, with 12 bases in between. Germline values: CDR1 MNHEY, CDR2 SMNVEV (reference sequence). There are 15 residues in the CDR3. The CDR3 reads CASSLNGRGQETQYF. The DNA for the CDR3 is TGTGCCAGCAGTTTAAACGGCCGCGGTCAAGAGACCCAGTACTTC.

This chain links TRBV2 with TRBJ1-1; D may be TRBD1 (5 bases). Germline V CDR1 and CDR2: SNHLY, FYNNEI. This CDR3 has 11 amino acids. The ends were cut back, 9 bases at V and 4 bases at J, with 9 bases in the middle. The CDR3 protein is CARGEPTEAFF. The CDR3 DNA reads TGTGCCAGGGGGGAACCCACTGAAGCTTTCTTT.

By share of the sample, this clonotype is large. The chain combines TRBV27 with TRBJ2-5; no clear D gene. CDR3 length: 14 amino acids. CDR1 MNHEY and CDR2 SMNVEV come from the germline V gene (reference sequence). V lost 2 bases and J 0 bases, leaving 7 bases between the germline ends. The DNA of the CDR3 is TGTGCCAGCAGTTTAAGGCCCTACCAAGAGACCCAGTACTTC. It codes for CASSLRPYQETQYF.

This clonotype has a handful of counts. The genes are TRBV30 and TRBJ2-3; 7 nucleotides align to TRBD1. The CDR3 consists of 15 residues. V gave up 4 bases and J gave up 0 bases; unmatched junction bases: 7. Germline CDR1 is GTSNPN and CDR2 is SVGIG (reference sequence). The CDR3: CAWNGAGGSTDTQYF. The CDR3 DNA sequence: TGTGCCTGGAACGGGGCAGGGGGAAGCACAGATACGCAGTATTTT.

There are a few counts of this clonotype. J is TRBJ2-5 and V is TRBV7-2, with D uncertain. Per the germline V gene, CDR1 is SGHTA and CDR2 is FQGNSA. V gave up 1 base and J gave up 7 bases, with 7 bases separating them. The CDR3 sequence is 12 residues long. The CDR3 loop reads CASSLESGTQYF. The CDR3 DNA reads as TGTGCCAGCAGCTTAGAGTCCGGGACCCAGTACTTC.